This TCR beta chain emerged from a study of blood T cell repertoires in COVID-19 (dated by TCRdb to the early 2020s). Regarding the study in general: Collaborator samples came from the United States, Italy and Spain and covered acute and convalescent phases of COVID-19. Nearly every sample came with metadata listing a de-identified subject ID, COVID-19 status, age in years and sex. A freely available public database, intended as a resource for researchers studying the immune response to SARS-CoV-2, is where the repertoires were released. HLA class I and class II types, where available, came from metadata supplied by the sample provider rather than from assay-based typing. The material from the prospective study consisted of cDNA or gDNA derived from T cells, B-cell-depleted T cells, or PBMCs. The samples were drawn from two sources: the first 160 participants of the ongoing ImmuneRACE study, and 1,000 to 1,500 subjects contributed by 6 global collaborators. Subjects who had been exposed to COVID-19, were actively infected with it, or had recovered from it provided the deeply sampled blood TCRbeta repertoires that made up the dataset.

The CDR3 runs 15 residues from the cysteine to the phenylalanine. Left in the record is the CDR3 DNA by itself, 45 bases read in frame from the first base. The CDR1 and CDR2 encoded by the germline V gene are MGHRA and YSYEKL. The trim is 0 bases for V and 2 bases for J, with a gap of 10 bases between the germline ends. A second Seattle source provided samples from volunteer blood donors who had recovered from COVID-19. Each collaborating institution followed its own protocols to collect whole blood in K2EDTA tubes. For TCRbeta analysis, collaborators shipped samples in one of three forms: frozen whole blood, isolated PBMCs, or DNA extracted from either of those sample types. The immunoSEQ Assay, a bias-controlled multiplex PCR, was used to amplify TCRbeta CDR3 regions from genomic DNA. Under the source paper's analysis protocol: The number of nucleated cells in each sample was estimated from the amplification of reference gene primers within the assay. To quantify the absolute abundance of each unique TCRbeta CDR3 rearrangement, sequence reads were collapsed and filtered. For each sample, productive Simpson clonality was calculated as the square root of Simpson's diversity index over productive rearrangements. TCRdb stores this immuneACCESS table with in-frame sequences only. Part of the clones is absent; in the studies checked, under half of the shortfall reflects unresolved V genes, and no reason is known for the rest. V and J calls and clone size are copied from that table; D and trimming were computed from the DNA. This sample holds some 190,000 clones; approximately 91% were observed only once. The top ten clonotypes cover around 6.6% of the sample.

The study at large found these results: Clinical and demographic metadata were provided uncurated, with the amount varying by source and participant.

On this clone: The specificity of this receptor is unknown. No qualities accompany the bases; no much larger clone lies one base away.

Sequencing was done on a sample of peripheral blood. The sequence was collected from a woman aged 40 to 55 who had recovered from COVID-19. The sequence links TRBV4-1 to TRBJ2-5; no D gene is confidently identified. The DNA is as follows: TGCGCCAGCAGCCAAGATCCCACAGCTCAAGAGACCCAGTACTTC. Its product reads: CASSQDPTAQETQYF.